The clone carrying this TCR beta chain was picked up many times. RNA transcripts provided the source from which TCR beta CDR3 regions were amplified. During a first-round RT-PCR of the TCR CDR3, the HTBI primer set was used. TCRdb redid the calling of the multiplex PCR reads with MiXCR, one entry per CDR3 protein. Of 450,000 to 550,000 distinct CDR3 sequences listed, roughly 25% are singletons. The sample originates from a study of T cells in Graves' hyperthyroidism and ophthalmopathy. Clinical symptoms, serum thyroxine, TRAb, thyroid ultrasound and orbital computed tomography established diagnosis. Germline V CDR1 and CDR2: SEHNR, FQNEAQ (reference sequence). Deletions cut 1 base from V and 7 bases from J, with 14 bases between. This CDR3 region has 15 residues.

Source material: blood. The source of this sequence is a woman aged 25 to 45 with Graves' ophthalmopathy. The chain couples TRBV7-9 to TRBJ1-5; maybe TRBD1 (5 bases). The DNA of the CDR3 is TGTGCCAGCAGCTTAGAATCAGGGCTGGGGCAGCCCCAGCATTTT. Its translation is CASSLESGLGQPQHF. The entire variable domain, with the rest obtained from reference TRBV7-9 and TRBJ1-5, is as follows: DTGVSQNPRHKITKRGQNVTFRCDPISEHNRLYWYRQTLGQGPEFLTYFQNEAQLEKSRLLSDRFSAERPKGSFSTLEIQRTEQGDSAMYLCASSLESGLGQPQHFGDGTRLSIL.